The following is a TCR beta chain sequence with its context. These data come from a study of blood T cell repertoires in COVID-19. Across the study: The United States, Italy and Spain were the sources of the acute and convalescent COVID-19 samples.

CDR3 length equals 15 residues. From germline, CDR1 is SNHLY and CDR2 FYNNEI. V lost 4 bases and J 0 bases, leaving 11 bases between the germline ends. The data were produced by immunoSEQ multiplex PCR, yet TCRdb's version contains in-frame clones alone and is incomplete. This table holds about 100,000 clones, approximately 87% found once. The sample was peripheral blood. The genes are TRBV2 and TRBJ2-3; D is perhaps TRBD1 (6 bases). This receptor was obtained from a human donor in a cohort sampled during active COVID-19. The CDR3 here is CASSGQVTSTDTQYF. The CDR3 DNA reads TGTGCCAGCAGTGGACAGGTGACTAGCACAGATACGCAGTATTTT.